Listed below are T cell receptor beta chains from one sample, sequenced in a study of cytomegalovirus exposure and HLA in healthy donors. TCRdb's copy holds only in-frame clones and misses some; the assay was immunoSEQ multiplex PCR. The profile covers 180,000 or so clones, with 60% to 85% appearing a single time and 2.5% to 3.5% taken by the ten largest. Sequencing used PBMCs. Source of these receptors: a male donor in good health and CMV-seronegative. The CDR3 runs from the conserved cysteine through the conserved F or W. A D gene is named only where the DNA matches it firmly. Clone size is shown for a subset of rows, as once, few, many or a class of expanded clone.

j_call: TRBJ1-5
clone_size: -
v_call: TRBV30
d_call: -
cdr3_nt: TGTGCCTGGAGTGTGCGGGTTAATCAGCCCCAGCATTTT
cdr3_aa: CAWSVRVNQPQHF

j_call: TRBJ2-1
clone_size: -
v_call: TRBV9
d_call: -
cdr3_nt: TGTGCCAGCAGCCCCTACGGGGGTGAGGGAAATGAGCAGTTCTTC
cdr3_aa: CASSPYGGEGNEQFF

j_call: TRBJ2-3
clone_size: -
v_call: TRBV29-1
d_call: -
cdr3_nt: TGCAGCGTTGCGACGGGGATAGAACCCACAGATACGCAGTATTTT
cdr3_aa: CSVATGIEPTDTQYF

j_call: TRBJ1-3
clone_size: -
v_call: TRBV28
d_call: -
cdr3_nt: TGTGCCAGCAGTTCCCCTGGAGTCGCCTCTGGAAACACCATATATTTT
cdr3_aa: CASSSPGVASGNTIYF

j_call: TRBJ2-1
clone_size: -
v_call: TRBV7-9
d_call: TRBD2
cdr3_nt: TGTGCCAGCAGCCCCCGGACTAGCGGGGCCAACAATGAGCAGTTCTTC
cdr3_aa: CASSPRTSGANNEQFF

j_call: TRBJ2-1
clone_size: -
v_call: TRBV28
d_call: TRBD2
cdr3_nt: TGTGCCAGCAGTTCCCCCCTAGCGGGCCCAAGGGATGAGCAGTTCTTC
cdr3_aa: CASSSPLAGPRDEQFF

j_call: TRBJ1-5
clone_size: -
v_call: TRBV28
d_call: -
cdr3_nt: TGTGCCAGCAGTTTACCACAGGGCGGGGGTCAGCCCCAGCATTTT
cdr3_aa: CASSLPQGGGQPQHF

j_call: TRBJ2-1
clone_size: -
v_call: TRBV27
d_call: -
cdr3_nt: TGTGCCAGCAGTTCGGCAGACAGCTCCTACAATGAGCAGTTCTTC
cdr3_aa: CASSSADSSYNEQFF

j_call: TRBJ2-1
clone_size: -
v_call: TRBV29-1
d_call: TRBD2
cdr3_nt: TGCAGCGTTGGTGGCGGGAGTAAGGGATTGCAATACAATGAGCAGTTCTTC
cdr3_aa: CSVGGGSKGLQYNEQFF

j_call: TRBJ2-1
clone_size: -
v_call: TRBV9
d_call: -
cdr3_nt: TGTGCCAGCAGCGTAACGGGAAGCTCCTACAATGAGCAGTTCTTC
cdr3_aa: CASSVTGSSYNEQFF

j_call: TRBJ2-5
clone_size: -
v_call: TRBV28
d_call: -
cdr3_nt: TGTGCCAGCAGTGCGCCGTACCAAGAGACCCAGTACTTC
cdr3_aa: CASSAPYQETQYF

j_call: TRBJ1-5
clone_size: -
v_call: TRBV6-6
d_call: -
cdr3_nt: TGTGCCAGCAGTCCCGGGGGAGGCAATCAGCCCCAGCATTTT
cdr3_aa: CASSPGGGNQPQHF

j_call: TRBJ2-5
clone_size: -
v_call: TRBV11-2
d_call: -
cdr3_nt: TGTGCCAGCAGCTCTCAAGAGACCCAGTACTTC
cdr3_aa: CASSSQETQYF

j_call: TRBJ1-2
clone_size: -
v_call: TRBV9
d_call: TRBD1
cdr3_nt: TGTGCCAGCAACCTTGGGCCAAGGGGGACAGGGGAAGGCTACACCTTC
cdr3_aa: CASNLGPRGTGEGYTF

j_call: TRBJ2-1
clone_size: -
v_call: TRBV28
d_call: -
cdr3_nt: TGTGCCAGCAGTCCCCTCTTATACAATGAGCAGTTCTTC
cdr3_aa: CASSPLLYNEQFF

j_call: TRBJ1-3
clone_size: -
v_call: TRBV6-5
d_call: -
cdr3_nt: TGTGCCAGCAGTTACGGGACTACTGGAAACACCATATATTTT
cdr3_aa: CASSYGTTGNTIYF

j_call: TRBJ2-1
clone_size: -
v_call: TRBV5-6
d_call: -
cdr3_nt: TGTGCCAGCAGCTTGGGGACAGCCTTGAATGAGCAGTTCTTC
cdr3_aa: CASSLGTALNEQFF

j_call: TRBJ2-1
clone_size: -
v_call: TRBV7-3
d_call: TRBD2
cdr3_nt: TGTGCCAGCAGCCCAACTAGCGGGAGGCACAATGAGCAGTTCTTC
cdr3_aa: CASSPTSGRHNEQFF

j_call: TRBJ1-2
clone_size: few
v_call: TRBV4-2
d_call: TRBD1
cdr3_nt: TGTGCCAGCAGCCAGGAAACCGGGACAGCTTATGGCTACACCTTC
cdr3_aa: CASSQETGTAYGYTF

j_call: TRBJ1-2
clone_size: -
v_call: TRBV6-5
d_call: -
cdr3_nt: TGTGCCAGCAGTTACATCAGGGGTTCTGGCTACACCTTC
cdr3_aa: CASSYIRGSGYTF

j_call: TRBJ1-4
clone_size: -
v_call: TRBV6-1
d_call: TRBD1
cdr3_nt: TGTGCCAGCAGGCTACAGGGGGTGGCTAATGAAAAACTGTTTTTT
cdr3_aa: CASRLQGVANEKLFF

j_call: TRBJ2-3
clone_size: -
v_call: TRBV4-3
d_call: TRBD2
cdr3_nt: TGCGCCAGCAGCCAACAGATTGCGGGAGGGGACACAGATACGCAGTATTTT
cdr3_aa: CASSQQIAGGDTDTQYF

j_call: TRBJ1-5
clone_size: -
v_call: TRBV28
d_call: -
cdr3_nt: TGTGCCAGCAGACTTAAGGGGGTTAGCAATCAGCCCCAGCATTTT
cdr3_aa: CASRLKGVSNQPQHF

j_call: TRBJ2-7
clone_size: once
v_call: TRBV19
d_call: -
cdr3_nt: TGTGCCAGTAGCCCCCCTGAGGGGAGGTACGAGCAGTACTTC
cdr3_aa: CASSPPEGRYEQYF

j_call: TRBJ1-1
clone_size: -
v_call: TRBV6-7
d_call: TRBD1
cdr3_nt: TGTGCCAGCAGTAACACGACAGGGAAGGCCCTGGTCACTGAAGCTTTCTTT
cdr3_aa: CASSNTTGKALVTEAFF

j_call: TRBJ1-2
clone_size: few
v_call: TRBV4-1
d_call: -
cdr3_nt: TGCGCCAGCAGCCAAAAGAGGGGGGGGAGTGGCTACACCTTC
cdr3_aa: CASSQKRGGSGYTF

j_call: TRBJ2-1
clone_size: -
v_call: TRBV9
d_call: TRBD2
cdr3_nt: TGTGCCAGCAGCTTGGAGCGGGAGGTAAATGAGCAGTTCTTC
cdr3_aa: CASSLEREVNEQFF

j_call: TRBJ1-5
clone_size: -
v_call: TRBV18
d_call: -
cdr3_nt: TGTGCCAGCTCACTTCGACAGGATAGCAATCAGCCCCAGCATTTT
cdr3_aa: CASSLRQDSNQPQHF

j_call: TRBJ1-1
clone_size: -
v_call: TRBV6-6
d_call: TRBD1
cdr3_nt: TGTGCCAGCAGTTACCTGACGCTACAGGGGCCGGCTTTCTTT
cdr3_aa: CASSYLTLQGPAFF

j_call: TRBJ2-1
clone_size: -
v_call: TRBV4-1
d_call: -
cdr3_nt: TGCGCCAGCAGCCATGAATCGGGACTTTACAATGAGCAGTTCTTC
cdr3_aa: CASSHESGLYNEQFF

j_call: TRBJ2-1
clone_size: -
v_call: TRBV5-1
d_call: -
cdr3_nt: TGCGCCAGCGCCGATCGCCGGGACTTCTACAATGAGCAGTTCTTC
cdr3_aa: CASADRRDFYNEQFF

j_call: TRBJ1-2
clone_size: -
v_call: TRBV19
d_call: -
cdr3_nt: TGTGCCAGTAGTATCCGCATCTCCAGTCACTATGGCTACACCTTC
cdr3_aa: CASSIRISSHYGYTF

j_call: TRBJ1-1
clone_size: -
v_call: TRBV11-2
d_call: TRBD1
cdr3_nt: TGTGCCAGCAGCCCCGACAGGGCGGGGATCAACACTGAAGCTTTCTTT
cdr3_aa: CASSPDRAGINTEAFF

j_call: TRBJ2-1
clone_size: -
v_call: TRBV20-1
d_call: -
cdr3_nt: TGCAGTGCCCCCCCCCTAGCTCAGCAGTTCTTC
cdr3_aa: CSAPPLAQQFF

j_call: TRBJ2-6
clone_size: -
v_call: TRBV19
d_call: TRBD2
cdr3_nt: TGTGCCAGTAAGCCGGGACTAGCGGGAGAGTGGGCTGGGGCCAACGTCCTGACTTTC
cdr3_aa: CASKPGLAGEWAGANVLTF

j_call: TRBJ1-5
clone_size: few
v_call: TRBV19
d_call: -
cdr3_nt: TGTGCCAGTAGTAAGACAGAGCGTCAGCCCCAGCATTTT
cdr3_aa: CASSKTERQPQHF

j_call: TRBJ2-3
clone_size: -
v_call: TRBV28
d_call: TRBD2
cdr3_nt: TGTGCCAGCAGTTTAGGGGAGCGGGAGGGCCGCGATACGCAGTATTTT
cdr3_aa: CASSLGEREGRDTQYF

j_call: TRBJ2-7
clone_size: -
v_call: TRBV7-9
d_call: -
cdr3_nt: TGTGCCAGCAGCCCGCCCCTTGGCGGCGAGCAGTACTTC
cdr3_aa: CASSPPLGGEQYF

j_call: TRBJ1-5
clone_size: -
v_call: TRBV6-1
d_call: -
cdr3_nt: TGTGCCAGCAGCACATCAGCGGTAGGCAATCAGCCCCAGCATTTT
cdr3_aa: CASSTSAVGNQPQHF

j_call: TRBJ2-3
clone_size: -
v_call: TRBV18
d_call: -
cdr3_nt: TGTGCCAGCTCACCAGCGCTGGCAGGGACAGATACGCAGTATTTT
cdr3_aa: CASSPALAGTDTQYF

j_call: TRBJ2-7
clone_size: once
v_call: TRBV7-3
d_call: TRBD1
cdr3_nt: TGTGCCAGCAGCTCGTCCGGGACAGGGGGTTACGAGCAGTACTTC
cdr3_aa: CASSSSGTGGYEQYF